This T cell receptor (beta chain) was recovered during a study of T cells in localized non-small cell lung cancer. Generated by immunoSEQ multiplex PCR, the TCRdb table keeps only in-frame clones and is missing some. This table has roughly 34,000 clones, 85% to 90% appearing once. This clone was recorded once. The J segment lost 4 bases and the V segment lost 11 bases, leaving 8 bases of the junction unmatched. In germline, CDR1 is MNHNY, CDR2 SVGAGI (reference sequence). The CDR3 has 12 amino acids. The TCR comes from a male donor older than 55 with stage III lung adenocarcinoma. This sample comprised peripheral blood, obtained before any cancer treatment. V gene TRBV6-6 combines with J gene TRBJ2-7; TRBD1 matches 7 bases. For the CDR3, the DNA is TGTGCCGTCCGGACAGGTGGTTACGAGCAGTACTTC. Its protein product is CAVRTGGYEQYF.